The sequence of this T cell receptor (beta chain) was determined in a study of T-cell memory formation after mild COVID-19. Study-level findings and limits: Those CD4+ clones that contracted were mainly in CM and EM (CD8+ ones in EMRA).

Worth noting for this clonotype: Its antigen is currently unknown.

The J segment lost 10 bases and the V segment lost 6 bases, leaving 11 bases of the junction unmatched. The CDR3 runs 14 residues. The germline V gene encodes CDR1 MNHNS and CDR2 SASEGT. 5'RACE, which relied on constant-segment primers, yielded TCR alpha and TCR beta cDNA libraries carrying sample barcodes and UMIs. One entry per CDR3 protein results from TCRdb running MiXCR on the 5' RACE reads. The data hold about 540,000 distinct CDR3 sequences, with around 20% observed a single time. The sequence was collected from an adult woman who had mild COVID-19 (a few samples of this study predate the infection). Cell type and time point are not known. The chain joins TRBV6-1 to TRBJ2-1; 8 nucleotides agree with TRBD2. The sequenced material came from PBMCs or a T cell subset sorted from them (not recorded which). In DNA form, the CDR3 reads TGTGCCAGCAGGTTAGCGGGGCGCCTGGAGGAGCAGTTCTTC. It translates to CASRLAGRLEEQFF.